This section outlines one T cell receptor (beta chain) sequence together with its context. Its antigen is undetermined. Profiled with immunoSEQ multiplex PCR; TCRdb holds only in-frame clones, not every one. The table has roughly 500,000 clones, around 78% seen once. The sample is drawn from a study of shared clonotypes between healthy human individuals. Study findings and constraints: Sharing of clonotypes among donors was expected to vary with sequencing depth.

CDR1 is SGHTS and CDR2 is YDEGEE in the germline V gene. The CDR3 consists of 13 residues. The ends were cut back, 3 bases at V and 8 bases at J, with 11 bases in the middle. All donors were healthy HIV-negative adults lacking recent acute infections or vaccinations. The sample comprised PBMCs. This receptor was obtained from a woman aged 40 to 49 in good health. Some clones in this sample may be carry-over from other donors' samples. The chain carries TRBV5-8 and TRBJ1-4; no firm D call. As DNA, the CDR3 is TGTGCCAGCAGCTCCGGGGTGATAGAAAAACTGTTTTTT. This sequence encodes CASSSGVIEKLFF.